This T cell receptor (beta chain) was observed in a study of T cell responses to AZD1222 COVID-19 vaccine. The CDR3 runs 14 residues. Germline CDR1 SGHAT, CDR2 FQNNGV. Deletions cut 6 bases from V and 6 bases from J, with 18 bases between. With respect to this clone: No antigen is known for it.

Study-level points and caveats: No day 14 peak samples; only post-peak repertoires were characterized. Clonal diversity was possibly underestimated; the donors were predominantly white British and more often female. As reported, nearly half of all spike-specific TCRs target variant regions that are unmutated. Spike-specific TCR breadth and depth grew following two AZD1222 doses.

Generated by immunoSEQ multiplex PCR, the TCRdb table keeps only in-frame clones and is missing some. This table has 110,000 or so clones, around 88% appearing once. Sequences were derived from peripheral blood, sampled 28 days after the second AZD1222 dose. This TCR was recovered from an adult who received the AZD1222 COVID-19 vaccine. V gene TRBV11-2 combines with J gene TRBJ2-7; D may be TRBD2 (7 bases). This chain's CDR3 is CASRSGGPSIEQYF. The CDR3 DNA reads TGTGCCAGCAGGTCGGGGGGCCCTTCTATCGAGCAGTACTTC.